What follows is one T cell receptor beta chain and its context. Germline trimming cut 5 bases from V and 8 bases from J; bases unmatched to any gene: 10. CDR1 is LNHDA, CDR2 SQIVND, per germline (reference sequence). The CDR3 extends over 15 amino acids. These data are taken from a study of blood T cell repertoires in COVID-19. Study at large: The origin of the acute and convalescent COVID-19 samples was the United States, Italy and Spain.

The data were produced by immunoSEQ multiplex PCR, yet TCRdb's version contains in-frame clones alone and is incomplete. The table records 270,000 or so clones, about 90% of them present only once. This clonotype originated in a woman aged 30 to 39 with COVID-19, enrolled during active disease. The V call is TRBV19, the J call TRBJ2-1; 9 nucleotides agree with TRBD2. What was sequenced was peripheral blood. The CDR3 DNA reads TGTGCCAGTAGTGTACTGGCGGGGGGGCCCTATGAGCAGTTCTTC. Translated, it gives CASSVLAGGPYEQFF.